This is a list of T cell receptor beta chains from one sample in a study of blood T cell repertoires in COVID-19. The assay was immunoSEQ multiplex PCR, and TCRdb's table has in-frame clones only and misses some. The data contain 300,000 to 450,000 clones, roughly 85% of them singletons. The sample consisted of peripheral blood. The receptor source for this set is a woman under 30 with acute or convalescent COVID-19. Both conserved end residues are part of each CDR3. The order of the fields is D gene, J gene, clone size, V gene, CDR3 protein, CDR3 DNA. A D gene is named only where the DNA matches it firmly. Not every row has a clone size; where given, it reads once, few, many or a size class.

TRBD1 TRBJ2-7 NA TRBV5-8 CASSLRGQAYEQYF TGTGCCAGCAGCTTGCGGGGACAGGCCTACGAGCAGTACTTC
NA TRBJ1-2 NA TRBV3-1/TRBV3-2 CASSQGGGPYGYTF TGTGCCAGCAGCCAAGGGGGCGGTCCCTATGGCTACACCTTC
NA TRBJ2-1 few TRBV6-4 CASSDEASGYNEQFF TGTGCCAGCAGTGACGAAGCGAGCGGTTACAATGAGCAGTTCTTC
NA TRBJ2-7 NA TRBV6-1 CASSDDRYAYEQYF TGTGCCAGCAGTGATGACAGATATGCCTACGAGCAGTACTTC
NA TRBJ2-3 NA TRBV5-1 CASSYQGSTSTDTQYF TGCGCCAGCAGCTACCAGGGCTCGACTAGCACAGATACGCAGTATTTT
NA TRBJ2-7 NA TRBV6-4 CASSDSTRGPSYEQYF TGTGCCAGCAGTGACTCGACTAGGGGGCCCAGCTACGAGCAGTACTTC
TRBD1 TRBJ1-1 NA TRBV9 CASSPGQGAGFAEAFF TGTGCCAGCAGCCCGGGACAGGGGGCCGGGTTCGCTGAAGCTTTCTTT
TRBD1 TRBJ1-2 NA TRBV6-1 CASSDLTGIGGYTF TGTGCCAGCAGTGACCTGACAGGGATCGGAGGCTACACCTTC
NA TRBJ2-1 NA TRBV19 CASNSELNDNEQFF TGTGCCAGTAATTCCGAACTTAATGACAATGAGCAGTTCTTC
TRBD2 TRBJ2-7 NA TRBV5-1 CASSSGTSGVSYEQYF TGCGCCAGCAGCTCCGGGACTAGCGGGGTGTCCTACGAGCAGTACTTC
TRBD1 TRBJ1-3 NA TRBV5-4 CASSPDRDGNTIYF TGTGCCAGCAGCCCGGACAGGGATGGAAACACCATATATTTT
NA TRBJ1-2 NA TRBV28 CASSLNRSYGYTF TGTGCCAGCAGTTTAAATCGGAGCTATGGCTACACCTTC
TRBD2 TRBJ2-3 once TRBV12-5 CASGLVLAGGPDTQYF TGTGCTAGTGGTTTGGTACTAGCGGGAGGGCCAGATACGCAGTATTTT
TRBD2 TRBJ2-3 few TRBV9 CASSVRLAGDTQYF TGTGCCAGCAGCGTAAGACTAGCAGGGGATACGCAGTATTTT
NA TRBJ2-2 NA TRBV30 CAWSRTVNTGELFF TGTGCCTGGAGCCGGACAGTGAACACCGGGGAGCTGTTTTTT
TRBD2 TRBJ2-5 once TRBV10-3 CAIRSSGGEETQYF TGTGCCATTAGGTCTAGCGGGGGGGAAGAGACCCAGTACTTC